The next 20 T cell receptor beta chains were all read from a single sample in a study of tumor-infiltrating lymphocytes in primary liver carcinoma. Co-extraction of RNA and DNA was performed on about 18-33 mg of unsorted bulk tissue. Making TCR beta cDNA involved approximately 530 ng total RNA and a constant-region primer. Each TCR beta library was derived from three nested multiplex PCR rounds that employed slightly modified ARM-PCR. TRBV1-TRBV30 forward primers paired with a C-beta reverse primer drove the first two PCR rounds, around 9 cycles each. MiXCR, run by TCRdb on the multiplex PCR reads, gives a single entry per CDR3 protein. The data contain just under 55,000 distinct CDR3 sequences, roughly 77% of them singletons. The sample comprised liver tumor tissue from sampling region 2. Stated subset: tumor region T2, inferior pole. The receptors originated from a man between 40 and 49 years old with primary liver carcinoma and hepatitis B virus infection.

A remark on this clonotype: At one of its ends the junction is not consistent with the germline gene, which may arise from a read error. The chain combines TRBV4-1 with TRBJ2-7; 10 positions agree with TRBD2. Looked up from germline, CDR1 is MGHRA and CDR2 is YSYEKL. CDR3 length equals 14 residues. The DNA for the CDR3 is TGCGCCAGCGGCTCCCAGCGGGAGGGCTACGACCAGTACTTC. Translation gives CASGSQREGYDQYF.

The chain couples TRBV11-2 to TRBJ1-5; D call uncertain. The germline V gene encodes CDR1 SGHAT and CDR2 FQNNGV. V was clipped by 10 bases and J by 8 bases, with 21 bases between them. The length of the CDR3 is 14 residues. The CDR3 bases are TGTGCCAACATCACCGGACTGTTTCCCGAGCCCCAGCATTTT. Translated, it gives CANITGLFPEPQHF.

This clonotype was counted many times. The chain combines TRBV6-1 with TRBJ2-5; TRBD1 aligns across 9 bases. The germline V gene encodes CDR1 MNHNS and CDR2 SASEGT. The trim removed 6 bases at V and 5 bases at J, leaving 4 bases unmatched. This CDR3 is built from 13 residues. The CDR3 nucleotides read TGTGCCAGCAGCAGACAGGGGGTTGAGACCCAGTACTTC. Protein sequence: CASSRQGVETQYF.

On this clonotype itself: One end of the junction does not line up with germline, which may come from a read error. The chain is built from TRBV7-8 and TRBJ2-7, with 11 bases fitting TRBD1. Germline V gives CDR1 SGHVS, CDR2 FQNEAQ. This CDR3 contains 15 residues. CDR3 nucleotides: TGCGCCAGCGGCTCGGGACAGGGGGTTCAGTACGAGCAGTACTTC. Translated, it gives CASGSGQGVQYEQYF.

CDR3 protein: CATRDGSQESQYF. The CDR3 DNA reads as TGTGCCACACGCGACGGCAGCCAAGAGAGCCAATACTTC. The chain combines TRBV12-3 or TRBV12-4 with TRBJ2-5; D gene uncertain. V lost 10 bases and J lost 14, with 26 bases in between. This CDR3 spans 13 amino acids.

The V gene is TRBV6-2 or TRBV6-3, the J gene TRBJ2-3; D gene uncertain. The germline V gene encodes CDR1 MNHEY and CDR2 SVGEGT. The CDR3 has 14 amino acids. The ends were cut back, 5 bases at V and 5 bases at J, with 14 bases in the middle. The CDR3: CASSPASRLDTQYF. The CDR3 nucleotides read TGTGCCAGCAGTCCAGCCTCAAGGTTAGATACGCAGTATTTT.

Details on this clonotype: Mismatch with germline at one junction end may stem from a read error. The chain combines TRBV29-1 with TRBJ2-1, with 8 positions matching TRBD1. Germline V gene data show CDR1 as SQVTM and CDR2 as ANQGSEA. The CDR3 contains 16 residues. In DNA, the CDR3 is TGCAGCGTTAAATGGGACAGGATTAGATCCTACGATGAGCAGTTCTTC. The encoded protein is CSVKWDRIRSYDEQFF.

This clonotype was picked up a small number of times. A junction end diverges from the germline sequence, so it may reflect a read error. The chain uses TRBV11-2 and TRBJ2-2, with D maybe TRBD2 (5 bases). The CDR3 consists of 13 residues. Germline V gene data show CDR1 as SGHAT and CDR2 as FQNNGV. The DNA of the CDR3 is TGTGCCAGCAGCTGGGTCCTTCTTGGGGAGCTGGTCTTT. Protein: CASSWVLLGELVF.

This clonotype was found a few times. This clone may be a read error of a much larger clone one base away. This chain links TRBV16 with TRBJ2-7; 7 bases agree with TRBD2. Germline CDR1 KGHSY, CDR2 FQNENV. CDR3 length equals 15 residues. As DNA, the CDR3 is TGTGCCAGCAGCCGGCACTCGGGCGGGAGTTACGAGCGGTACTTC. It codes for CASSRHSGGSYERYF.

This clonotype is deemed medium-sized. This chain connects TRBV11-2 to TRBJ2-3, with D possibly TRBD1 on 6 matching bases. Trimming shortened V by 2 bases and J by 4 bases, and 10 bases separated the two germline ends. Germline values: CDR1 SGHAT, CDR2 FQNNGV. The CDR3 is made up of 14 amino acids. The CDR3 loop is CASSLSRGSDTQYF. CDR3 coding DNA: TGTGCCAGCAGCTTATCCAGGGGATCAGATACGCAGTATTTT.

This clonotype has a single count. At one end the junction does not follow the germline gene, possibly because of a read error. V gene TRBV6-5 combines with J gene TRBJ2-1; 12 nucleotides align to TRBD2. The germline gives CDR1 MNHEY, CDR2 SVGAGI. The CDR3 extends over 16 amino acids. CDR3 region: CASNFGGLAGYNEQLF. The CDR3 region has the DNA TGTGCCAGCAATTTCGGTGGACTAGCGGGATACAATGAGCAGCTCTTC.

Regarding this clonotype: One end of the junction is discordant with germline, which a read error may explain. The chain's CDR3 is CASNPSTAPGDLFF. In DNA form, the CDR3 reads TGCGCCAGCAACCCCTCCACCGCGCCCGGGGATCTGTTTTTT. The chain uses TRBV4-1 and TRBJ2-2, with a weak D call TRBD2 (5 bases). The length of the CDR3 is 14 residues. Looked up from germline, CDR1 is MGHRA and CDR2 is YSYEKL.

This chain uses TRBV12-3 or TRBV12-4 with TRBJ1-6, with a possible D match to TRBD1 (5 bases). This CDR3 region has 13 residues. Trimming cost V 6 bases and J 10 bases, with 13 bases left between them. Here the CDR3 reads CASRETVNSPLHF. The DNA of the CDR3 is TGTGCCAGCAGGGAGACAGTAAACTCACCCCTCCACTTT.

Remarks on this clonotype: A junction end diverges from the germline sequence, so it may reflect a read error. The rearrangement uses TRBV11-2 and TRBJ2-2; either TRBD1 or TRBD2 may supply D (5 bases each). CDR1 and CDR2 from the germline V gene are SGHAT and FQNNGV. This CDR3 spans 15 amino acids. The CDR3 region has the DNA TGTGCCAGCAGATTACTCAGGGCGGACACCGGGGAGCTGTCTTTT. This encodes CASRLLRADTGELSF.

The sample holds a few counts of this clonotype. The chain combines TRBV9 with TRBJ2-5, with D unclear. Deletions cut 0 bases from V and 3 bases from J, with 9 bases between. The germline V gene encodes CDR1 SGDLS and CDR2 YYNGEE. CDR3 size: 14 residues. CDR3 in amino acids: CASSVGMVEETQYF. DNA for the CDR3: TGTGCCAGCAGCGTAGGCATGGTGGAAGAGACCCAGTACTTC.

This clonotype was seen just once. The CDR3 end shows no conserved phenylalanine or tryptophan, and so a read error is likely. This chain connects TRBV14 to TRBJ1-4; D is perhaps TRBD1 (5 bases). Germline CDR1 and CDR2: SGHDN and FVKESK. This CDR3 is built from 16 residues. V was pared by 2 bases and J by 6 bases, with 16 bases between. The chain's CDR3 is CASSQRIGTGDEKLFL. In nucleotides, the CDR3 is TGTGCCAGCAGCCAAAGAATAGGCACGGGGGATGAAAAACTGTTTCTT.

The J gene is TRBJ1-1, the V gene TRBV11-2, with D possibly being TRBD1 (6 bases). The germline gives CDR1 SGHAT, CDR2 FQNNGV. V was shortened by 2 bases and J by 3 bases, with 16 bases between the two germline ends. The CDR3 has 16 residues. CDR3 DNA: TGTGCCAGCAGCTTAATCCCCTCCGGGGGCGACACTGAAGCTTTCTTT. It translates to CASSLIPSGGDTEAFF.

The rearrangement joins TRBV13 to TRBJ2-1; D possibly corresponds to TRBD2 (5 bases). Germline CDR1 is PRHDT and CDR2 is FYEKMQ (reference sequence). V dropped 1 base and J dropped 7 bases, with 20 bases sitting between them. CDR3 size: 17 residues. This CDR3 reads CASSLDGGRRSCNEQFF. CDR3 sequence (DNA): TGTGCCAGCAGCTTAGATGGAGGCAGAAGGTCCTGTAATGAGCAGTTCTTC. The full variable domain, rest sourced from reference TRBV13 and TRBJ2-1, is AAGVIQSPRHLIKEKRETATLKCYPIPRHDTVYWYQQGPGQDPQFLISFYEKMQSDKGSIPDRFSAQQFSDYHSELNMSSLELGDSALYFCASSLDGGRRSCNEQFFGPGTRLTVL.

As for this clonotype: The conserved phenylalanine or tryptophan normally closing the CDR3 is absent here, so this likely arose from a read error. The gene calls are TRBV29-1 and TRBJ2-1, with 11 bases aligning to TRBD1. Germline V CDR1 and CDR2: SQVTM, ANQGSEA. The length of the CDR3 is 14 residues. The DNA for the CDR3 is TGTAGCGGATTGCCGGGACAGGGGGTGGATGTGCAGTTCTCC. The encoded protein is CSGLPGQGVDVQFS.

This clonotype was seen once. The germline gene is not matched at one end of the junction; a read error may be the cause. This chain links TRBV29-1 with TRBJ2-1; TRBD2 agrees at 13 bases. The V gene's germline CDR1 is SQVTM and CDR2 ANQGSEA. CDR3 size: 14 residues. Here the CDR3 reads CGVDGLAGVNEQFF. Here the CDR3 DNA reads TGCGGCGTTGATGGACTAGCGGGAGTCAATGAGCAGTTCTTC.